The 23 T cell receptor beta chains below all came from one sample that was sequenced in a study of T cell responses to AZD1222 COVID-19 vaccine. Sequencing used immunoSEQ multiplex PCR; TCRdb keeps in-frame clones, though not all of them. Of more than 95,000 clones in the sample, around 89% were seen once. The starting material was peripheral blood, obtained on day 0 of AZD1222 vaccination. These receptors were taken from an adult in good health.

This clone was seen just once. The CDR3 is CASGTAQETQYF. The CDR3 coding sequence is TGCGCCAGCGGGACAGCCCAAGAGACCCAGTACTTC. The rearrangement links TRBV5-1 to TRBJ2-5, with 7 nucleotides matching TRBD1. V lost 7 bases, J lost 1 base, and 1 base stayed unmatched. CDR1 and CDR2 (germline): SGHRS, YFSETQ. The CDR3 extends over 12 amino acids. Using reference TRBV5-1 and TRBJ2-5 for the parts outside the CDR3, the full variable domain is KAGVTQTPRYLIKTRGQQVTLSCSPISGHRSVSWYQQTPGQGLQFLFEYFSETQRNKGNFPGRFSGRQFSNSRSEMNVSTLELGDSALYLCASGTAQETQYFGPGTRLLVL.

The genes are TRBV13 and TRBJ1-1, with D perhaps TRBD1 (5 bases). The CDR3 contains 14 residues. Looked up from germline, CDR1 is PRHDT and CDR2 is FYEKMQ (reference sequence). The ends were cut back, 1 base at V and 4 bases at J, with 10 bases in the middle. CDR3: CASSLVRRGTEAFF. The CDR3 nucleotides are TGTGCCAGCAGCTTAGTAAGGAGGGGCACTGAAGCTTTCTTT.

The chain uses TRBV5-1 and TRBJ2-4, with 7 bases aligning to TRBD1. Germline V gene lookup returns CDR1 SGHRS and CDR2 YFSETQ. This CDR3 comprises 15 residues. The junction had 6 bases not matched to a gene; V was cut back by 0 bases and J by 6 bases. In nucleotides, the CDR3 is TGCGCCAGCAGCTTGGGTGACAGGGATGCAAACATTCAGTACTTC. Translated: CASSLGDRDANIQYF.

The rearrangement links TRBV27 to TRBJ2-3; TRBD2 agrees at 8 bases. This CDR3 region has 14 residues. The germline V gene has CDR1 MNHEY and CDR2 SMNVEV (reference sequence). V trimming: 7 bases; J trimming: 5 bases; junction bases outside the gene matches: 8. The CDR3 is CASNEAGAGDTQYF. The CDR3 DNA is TGTGCCAGCAATGAAGCGGGGGCAGGAGATACGCAGTATTTT.

This clone was recorded a few times. The V call is TRBV28, the J call TRBJ1-5; D unclear. V gave up 3 bases and J gave up 2 bases, with 14 bases separating them. This CDR3 is built from 16 residues. Per the germline V gene, CDR1 is MDHEN and CDR2 is SYDVKM. The CDR3 DNA is TGTGCCAGCAGTTTTGACGGGCCCTCGGGCAATCAGCCCCAGCATTTT. Residues: CASSFDGPSGNQPQHF.

The rearrangement uses TRBV6-6 and TRBJ1-5, with D unclear. CDR3 size: 13 residues. CDR1 MNHNY and CDR2 SVGAGI come from the germline V gene (reference sequence). The V gene lost 0 bases and the J gene lost 6 bases, with 6 bases spanning the gap. CDR3 loop: CASSYSETQPQHF. As DNA, the CDR3 is TGTGCCAGCAGTTACTCGGAAACTCAGCCCCAGCATTTT.

The genes are TRBV5-6 and TRBJ2-1; D is unresolved. The ends were cut back, 0 bases at V and 9 bases at J, with 16 bases in the middle. This CDR3 has 15 residues. Looked up from germline, CDR1 is SGHDT and CDR2 is YYEEEE. The CDR3 region is CASSLVVGELGEQFF. The CDR3 DNA follows: TGTGCCAGCAGCTTGGTTGTTGGGGAATTGGGTGAGCAGTTCTTC.

The CDR3 sequence: CASSPLPAGHQETQYF. CDR3 nucleotides: TGCGCCAGCAGCCCCCTTCCGGCGGGCCACCAAGAGACCCAGTACTTC. The chain has TRBV5-1 and TRBJ2-5; TRBD2 might be the D (5 bases). V was shortened by 4 bases and J by 0 bases, with 16 bases between the two germline ends. This CDR3 has 16 amino acids. CDR1 SGHRS and CDR2 YFSETQ come from the germline V gene.

This clone appeared a few times. This chain uses TRBV6-4 with TRBJ2-3, with 8 positions matching TRBD1. V lost 4 bases, J lost 4 bases, and 7 bases stayed unmatched. The CDR3 is 15 residues long. The germline gives CDR1 MRHNA, CDR2 SNTAGT. This CDR3 reads CASSATGQGPDTQYF. DNA of the CDR3: TGTGCCAGCAGTGCCACCGGACAGGGCCCAGATACGCAGTATTTT.

The chain recombines TRBV19 with TRBJ1-3; 7 bases are shared with TRBD1. Germline V gives CDR1 LNHDA, CDR2 SQIVND (reference sequence). The junction had 4 bases not matched to a gene; V was cut back by 1 base and J by 1 base. This CDR3 region has 16 residues. CDR3 residues: CASSIADRASGNTIYF. CDR3 bases: TGTGCCAGTAGTATAGCCGACAGGGCTTCTGGAAACACCATATATTTT.

The chain is built from TRBV11-3 and TRBJ2-6; D unresolved. Trimming left V 6 bases short and J 1 base short, with 4 bases between. This CDR3 is built from 13 residues. CDR1 is SGHNT and CDR2 is YENEEA in the germline V gene. As DNA, the CDR3 is TGTGCCAGCAGGTGGTCTGGGGCCAACGTCCTGACTTTC. This encodes CASRWSGANVLTF.

The rearrangement links TRBV24-1 to TRBJ1-1; no clear D gene. The CDR3 sequence is 13 residues long. Germline assignment: CDR1 KGHDR and CDR2 SFDVKD. Trimming took off 5 bases at V and 1 base at J, with 7 bases between the two ends. The CDR3 DNA reads TGTGCCACCAGTGGGGGAGGGAACACTGAAGCTTTCTTT. Residues: CATSGGGNTEAFF.

V usage is TRBV15 and J usage is TRBJ1-2; unclear D gene. The germline V gene has CDR1 LNHNV and CDR2 YYDKDF (reference sequence). The CDR3 sequence is 12 residues long. Trimming took 0 bases from V and 1 from J, leaving 0 bases between them. The CDR3 DNA sequence: TGTGCCACCAGCAGAGATAACTATGGCTACACCTTC. It is translated as CATSRDNYGYTF. The entire variable domain, with the rest obtained from reference TRBV15 and TRBJ1-2, is as follows: DAMVIQNPRYQVTQFGKPVTLSCSQTLNHNVMYWYQQKSSQAPKLLFHYYDKDFNNEADTPDNFQSRRPNTSFCFLDIRSPGLGDTAMYLCATSRDNYGYTFGSGTRLTVV.

This clone was picked up one time. V gene TRBV7-9 combines with J gene TRBJ1-2; unclear D gene. V dropped 0 bases and J dropped 6 bases, with 8 bases sitting between them. CDR1 SEHNR and CDR2 FQNEAQ come from the germline V gene (reference sequence). This CDR3 spans 13 amino acids. The chain's CDR3 is CASSLAPEHGYTF. The DNA for the CDR3 is TGTGCCAGCAGCTTAGCTCCTGAGCATGGCTACACCTTC.

The chain carries TRBV27 and TRBJ2-7, with D perhaps TRBD1 (6 bases). Trimming shortened V by 5 bases and J by 2 bases, and 13 bases separated the two germline ends. The CDR3 extends over 14 amino acids. Per germline, CDR1 MNHEY and CDR2 SMNVEV (reference sequence). The CDR3 spells CASSPRTVPYEQYF. DNA for the CDR3: TGTGCCAGCAGTCCCCGGACAGTTCCCTACGAGCAGTACTTC.

The gene calls are TRBV9 and TRBJ1-1; the D gene is possibly TRBD1 (5 bases). V lost 0 bases, J lost 4 bases, and 13 bases lay in between. CDR1 and CDR2 from the germline V gene are SGDLS and YYNGEE. The CDR3 is 15 residues long. The CDR3 spells CASSVEAGTPTEAFF. CDR3 bases: TGTGCCAGCAGCGTAGAGGCGGGGACCCCCACTGAAGCTTTCTTT.

This clone was observed a few times. The chain links TRBV19 to TRBJ1-6, with 7 bases fitting TRBD1. The CDR3 has 14 residues. V shed 2 bases and J 8 bases; nucleotides not matched to a gene: 3. Germline V lookup: CDR1 LNHDA, CDR2 SQIVND (reference sequence). The CDR3 region is CASSITQGYSPLHF. For the CDR3, the DNA is TGTGCCAGTAGTATAACACAGGGGTATTCACCCCTCCACTTT.

The V call is TRBV7-9, the J call TRBJ2-7; TRBD1 matches at 9 bases. The J segment lost 3 bases and the V segment lost 6 bases, leaving 12 bases of the junction unmatched. Germline V CDR1 and CDR2: SEHNR, FQNEAQ (reference sequence). This CDR3 is 16 amino acids long. The CDR3 sequence: CASSWGPGTGYYEQYF. The DNA of the CDR3 is TGTGCCAGCAGTTGGGGTCCCGGGACAGGGTACTACGAGCAGTACTTC.

The V and J genes are TRBV28 and TRBJ1-2, with 7 bases aligning to TRBD1. V trimming: 5 bases; J trimming: 8 bases; junction bases outside the gene matches: 14. This CDR3 has 15 amino acids. CDR1 is MDHEN and CDR2 is SYDVKM in the germline V gene. The DNA for the CDR3 is TGTGCCAGCAGTAACGGACCTCCAGGGGGTGACGGCTACACCTTC. Protein sequence: CASSNGPPGGDGYTF.

The V gene is TRBV6-5, the J gene TRBJ2-7; 7 positions match TRBD2. The CDR3 contains 13 residues. Unmatched junction bases numbered 5, after V lost 3 bases and J lost 6 bases. Germline CDR1 and CDR2: MNHEY and SVGAGI. CDR3 sequence (DNA): TGTGCCAGCAGTTATCCGACGGGGGGCGAGCAGTACTTC. As protein: CASSYPTGGEQYF.

The V call is TRBV11-2, the J call TRBJ1-1; D not certain. This CDR3 region has 17 residues. The germline CDR1 and CDR2 sequences are SGHAT and FQNNGV. Trimming took 5 bases from V and 0 from J, leaving 19 bases between them. DNA of the CDR3: TGTGCCAGCAGCCCCCGCGGGATTACTACCGTGAACACTGAAGCTTTCTTT. Translation: CASSPRGITTVNTEAFF.

This chain joins TRBV7-3 and TRBJ2-6; D is unclear. CDR3 length: 14 residues. V lost 5 bases, J lost 4 bases, and 9 bases lay in between. Per the germline V gene, CDR1 is SGHTA and CDR2 is FQGTGA. The CDR3 bases are TGTGCCAGCAGCCGGAAAGCCGGGGCCAACGTCCTGACTTTC. This codes for CASSRKAGANVLTF.

The chain links TRBV29-1 to TRBJ1-2, with a possible D match to TRBD1 (5 bases). Per germline, CDR1 SQVTM and CDR2 ANQGSEA. The V end lost 1 base, the J end lost 5 bases, and 20 bases lay between the germline ends. This CDR3 contains 16 residues. The CDR3 sequence: CSVEAPTGDGVYGYTF. CDR3 nucleotides: TGCAGCGTTGAAGCCCCCACAGGAGACGGGGTATATGGCTACACCTTC. Drawing the rest from reference TRBV29-1 and TRBJ1-2, the complete variable domain is SAVISQKPSRDICQRGTSLTIQCQVDSQVTMMFWYRQQPGQSLTLIATANQGSEATYESGFVIDKFPISRPNLTFSTLTVSNMSPEDSSIYLCSVEAPTGDGVYGYTFGSGTRLTVV.